This paragraph reports one TCR beta chain. Its antigen is unknown. The method was immunoSEQ multiplex PCR; TCRdb's version includes in-frame clones alone and lacks a portion of them. The sample has roughly 80,000 clones, 70% to 90% seen once. This entry belongs to a study of T cell responses to AZD1222 COVID-19 vaccine. Regarding the study as a whole: Clonal diversity was possibly underestimated, and the donors were mostly white British, with more females. Elevations in Spike-specific TCR breadth and depth followed administration of two AZD1222 doses.

In germline, CDR1 is MNHEY, CDR2 SVGEGT. There are 15 residues in the CDR3. V was clipped by 2 bases and J by 5 bases, with 15 bases between them. The specimen was peripheral blood, collected on day 0 of MenACWY control vaccination. The V call is TRBV6-2 or TRBV6-3, the J call TRBJ1-2; tentatively, D is TRBD1 (5 bases). The receptor was derived from an adult in good health. CDR3 residues: CASSYPAFAGYGYTF. The CDR3 region has the DNA TGTGCCAGCAGTTACCCGGCCTTCGCAGGGTATGGCTACACCTTC.